The 27 T cell receptor beta chains listed next were all sequenced from one sample in a study of breast tumors, draining lymph nodes, adjacent tissues listed by TCRdb under 2016. The axillary draining lymph nodes of breast cancer patients were the source of the lymph node samples. The library was built by means of multiplex PCR. Data came from an Illumina HiSeq 2000. TCRdb trimmed the raw reads at Q25, called clones with MiXCR and kept productive beta chains. Each CDR3 protein appears once, grouped with its most common genes and DNA. The sample includes about 230,000 distinct CDR3 sequences, with 32% observed a single time. The ten most abundant clones make up 1.4% of the sample. The sample consisted of axillary lymph node tissue. All receptors come from a female donor with breast cancer. Some clones in this sample may be carry-over from other donors' samples.

This clonotype came up many times. The CDR3 is CASSPGVGEKLFF. The CDR3 DNA reads as TGTGCCAGCAGCCCAGGGGTGGGAGAAAAACTGTTTTTT. This sequence joins TRBV7-2 and TRBJ1-4; the D gene is possibly TRBD1 (6 bases). The CDR3 is 13 amino acids. In germline, CDR1 is SGHTA, CDR2 FQGNSA. Trimming removed 5 bases at V and 8 bases at J, with 12 bases between.

This clonotype was observed at least ten times. The gene calls are TRBV12-3 or TRBV12-4 and TRBJ1-5; TRBD1 is a possible D gene (6 bases). The CDR3 consists of 14 residues. V lost 3 bases and J lost 5, with 11 bases in between. CDR3: CASSFGQRDQPQHF. The CDR3 DNA follows: TGTGCCAGCAGTTTTGGACAGAGGGATCAGCCCCAGCATTTT.

The chain joins TRBV6-6 to TRBJ2-3, with 9 bases lining up with TRBD1. J gave up 11 bases and V 6 bases, and 12 bases lay outside the gene matches. CDR3 length: 14 amino acids. Germline values: CDR1 MNHNY, CDR2 SVGAGI (reference sequence). The chain's CDR3 is CASRGDRDYNEQYF. The CDR3 region has the DNA TGTGCCAGCAGGGGGGACAGGGATTACAATGAGCAGTATTTT.

This clonotype has at least ten counts. The V gene is TRBV5-5, the J gene TRBJ1-6, with 7 positions matching TRBD1. V gave up 0 bases and J gave up 10 bases; unmatched junction bases: 4. The CDR3 sequence is 14 residues long. Germline assignment: CDR1 SGHKS and CDR2 YYEKEE (reference sequence). The chain's CDR3 is CASSLEGARSPLHF. In nucleotides, the CDR3 is TGTGCCAGCAGCTTGGAGGGGGCGCGGTCACCCCTCCACTTT.

This clonotype has at least ten counts. The rearrangement uses TRBV9 and TRBJ2-2; the match to TRBD2 covers 7 bases. Germline V gene sequence: CDR1 SGDLS, CDR2 YYNGEE. V trimming: 5 bases; J trimming: 2 bases; junction bases outside the gene matches: 9. This CDR3 is 16 amino acids long. The CDR3 region has the DNA TGTGCCAGCAGGGACGGAACGGGACTAAACACCGGGGAGCTGTTTTTT. Its translation is CASRDGTGLNTGELFF.

This clonotype was seen at least ten times. The genes are TRBV30 and TRBJ1-2; 9 nucleotides agree with TRBD1. CDR1 is GTSNPN and CDR2 is SVGIG in the germline V gene (reference sequence). The CDR3 loop spans 13 amino acids. V trimming: 3 bases; J trimming: 8 bases; junction bases outside the gene matches: 7. CDR3: CAWSPGQGRGYTF. CDR3 in DNA: TGTGCCTGGAGCCCGGGACAGGGACGGGGCTACACCTTC.

The CDR3 coding sequence is TGCGCCAGCAGCCAAGGTCAGCGGGGGGCGGAGACCCAGTACTTC. Amino acids: CASSQGQRGAETQYF. The J gene is TRBJ2-5, the V gene TRBV4-3, with 9 bases matching TRBD2. Germline V gives CDR1 LGHNA, CDR2 YSLEER. Trimming at V came to 1 base and at J to 5 bases, leaving 5 bases not matched to a gene. The CDR3 length is 15 residues.

Comments on this clonotype: It may be a read error: a sequence one base away is much more abundant. The chain employs TRBV6-1 and TRBJ2-7, with a tentative D call TRBD1 (6 bases). There are 15 residues in the CDR3. Trimming cost V 7 bases and J 0 bases, with 16 bases left between them. The germline CDR1 and CDR2 sequences are MNHNS and SASEGT. DNA of the CDR3: TGTGCCAGCAAACCCGGGACATGGACCTCCTACGAGCAGTACTTC. Residues: CASKPGTWTSYEQYF.

About this clonotype itself: Given the absence of the conserved phenylalanine or tryptophan at the CDR3 end, a read error is likely. The DNA is left out, because the CDR3 cannot be placed on it with certainty; the CDR3 is given as TCRdb lists it. V gene TRBV7-7 combines with J gene TRBJ1-6; the D call in the table, TRBD1, was not verified against the DNA. The CDR3 spans 13 residues, counting both ends. Germline lookup yields CDR1 SSHAT and CDR2 FNYEAQ (reference sequence). This CDR3 reads CASSLKGGSSHPS.

This clonotype occurred many times. The V gene is TRBV3-1, the J gene TRBJ2-5, with D unclear. Germline V gene sequence: CDR1 LGHDT, CDR2 YNNKEL (reference sequence). With 0 bases removed from V and 5 bases from J, the gap between germline ends came to 10 bases. CDR3 length: 14 amino acids. CDR3 loop: CASSQDWLGETQYF. The CDR3 nucleotides read TGTGCCAGCAGCCAAGATTGGCTAGGTGAGACCCAGTACTTC.

This clonotype has at least ten counts. This may come from a read error, since a much larger clone is one base off. This sequence joins TRBV20-1 and TRBJ2-5; 9 positions match TRBD2. Germline V CDR1 and CDR2: DFQATT, SNEGSKA (reference sequence). The CDR3 has 15 amino acids. Losses at the gene ends were 7 bases for V and 7 bases for J; bases not matched to a gene: 16. CDR3 region: CSGAQAGGAPRTQYF. The CDR3 region has the DNA TGCAGTGGGGCCCAAGCGGGAGGCGCCCCGAGGACCCAGTACTTC.

A few counts support this clonotype. This chain links TRBV11-3 with TRBJ1-1; tentative D call: TRBD1 (5 bases). CDR1 is SGHNT, CDR2 YENEEA, per germline. Trimming took off 5 bases at V and 5 bases at J, with 15 bases between the two ends. The CDR3 totals 14 residues. This CDR3 reads CASSGGGEGTEAFF. The CDR3 DNA sequence: TGTGCCAGCAGCGGCGGGGGGGAAGGTACTGAAGCTTTCTTT.

The sample holds many counts of this clonotype. The J gene is TRBJ2-1, the V gene TRBV3-1; 7 positions match TRBD2. The CDR3 totals 14 residues. The germline V gene encodes CDR1 LGHDT and CDR2 YNNKEL (reference sequence). Germline trimming cut 6 bases from V and 6 bases from J; bases unmatched to any gene: 8. Written as DNA, the CDR3 is TGTGCCAGCAGAGCCAAGCGGGACCTCAATGAGCAGTTCTTC. Translation gives CASRAKRDLNEQFF.

This clonotype was found many times. V usage is TRBV27 and J usage is TRBJ2-5; TRBD2 agrees at 9 bases. The CDR3 consists of 13 residues. Per germline, CDR1 MNHEY and CDR2 SMNVEV (reference sequence). V shed 5 bases, J shed 7 bases, and the junction held 5 bases outside the gene matches. DNA for the CDR3: TGTGCCAGCAGTATGCTAGCGGGGTGGACCCAGTACTTC. Its protein is CASSMLAGWTQYF.

This rearrangement joins TRBV4-3 to TRBJ2-1, with 14 nucleotides matching TRBD2. From germline, CDR1 is LGHNA and CDR2 YSLEER. The CDR3 runs 17 residues. V shed 5 bases and J 0 bases; nucleotides not matched to a gene: 3. CDR3 amino acids: CASSSGTSGSSYNEQFF. The CDR3 DNA reads as TGCGCCAGCAGCTCCGGGACTAGCGGGAGCTCCTACAATGAGCAGTTCTTC.

Only a few counts were recorded for this clonotype. The chain recombines TRBV27 with TRBJ1-4, with D tentatively TRBD1 (6 bases). V shed 3 bases and J shed 7 bases, with 12 bases lying between them. Per the germline V gene, CDR1 is MNHEY and CDR2 is SMNVEV (reference sequence). The CDR3 is 14 residues long. CDR3 protein: CASSFLGGGEKLFF. CDR3 coding DNA: TGTGCCAGCAGTTTTTTGGGGGGCGGTGAAAAACTGTTTTTT.

This clonotype has at least ten counts. The chain uses TRBV19 and TRBJ2-3; D gene uncertain. V lost 6 bases and J lost 6, with 13 bases in between. The CDR3 consists of 13 residues. Germline CDR1 LNHDA, CDR2 SQIVND (reference sequence). The CDR3 DNA is TGTGCCAGTAGCTTGGCCCTGATGGATACGCAGTATTTT. Protein: CASSLALMDTQYF.

This clonotype has more than one count but fewer than ten. This may arise from a read error, as a much more abundant clone is one base away. The rearrangement uses TRBV14 and TRBJ2-7; 8 nucleotides match TRBD2. With 4 bases clipped from V and 3 bases from J, the junction kept 5 bases outside the gene matches. From germline, CDR1 is SGHDN and CDR2 FVKESK. The length of the CDR3 is 14 residues. In DNA, the CDR3 is TGTGCCAGCAGCCCGGGACTAGGTTTCTACGAGCAGTACTTC. It codes for CASSPGLGFYEQYF.

This clonotype was recorded many times. A much larger clonotype is one base distant, so this may be a read error. V is TRBV6-5 and J is TRBJ2-6, with a possible D match to TRBD1 (5 bases). The CDR3 loop spans 17 amino acids. CDR1 is MNHEY and CDR2 is SVGAGI in the germline V gene. Trimming took off 6 bases at V and 1 base at J, with 16 bases between the two ends. In nucleotides, the CDR3 is TGTGCCAGCAGGCCAGGGCATTTTGGGTCTGGGGCCAACGTCCTGACTTTC. Translating it yields CASRPGHFGSGANVLTF.

This clonotype has just one count. The V gene is TRBV15, the J gene TRBJ1-6; D is unclear. This CDR3 is 24 amino acids long. Germline CDR1 is LNHNV and CDR2 is YYDKDF (reference sequence). V lost 3 bases and J lost 0, with 33 bases in between. In nucleotides, the CDR3 is TGTGCCACCAGCAGCCGAGGTGCGGGAGCTTACTCGAGGGTCGGGAGCTCCTATAATTCACCCCTCCACTTT. Translation: CATSSRGAGAYSRVGSSYNSPLHF.

In this sample, this clonotype turned up a few times. This could be a read error, since a much larger clone is one nucleotide away. The gene calls are TRBV12-3 or TRBV12-4 and TRBJ2-7; 15 bases are a match to TRBD2. The CDR3 has 14 residues. The CDR3 DNA follows: TGTACCAGCAGTTTGGGACTAGCGGGAGGCGAGCAGTACTTC. Its translation: CTSSLGLAGGEQYF.

This clonotype was counted a single time. The conserved closing phenylalanine or tryptophan is absent in this CDR3, likely reflecting a read error. The chain couples TRBV19 to TRBJ2-7; D remains ambiguous. The V end lost 3 bases, the J end lost 2 bases, and 8 bases lay between the germline ends. Germline lookup yields CDR1 LNHDA and CDR2 SQIVND (reference sequence). This CDR3 is 13 amino acids long. Here the CDR3 reads CASSIEQTYEQYL. As DNA, the CDR3 is TGTGCCAGTAGTATCGAGCAGACCTACGAGCAGTACCTC.

CDR3 DNA sequence: TGCAGTGCTACCGAATGGCTAGCGGGGGGCCAAGAGACCCAGTACTTC. Its translation: CSATEWLAGGQETQYF. V is TRBV20-1 and J is TRBJ2-5; TRBD2 aligns across 11 bases. This CDR3 region has 16 residues. Germline CDR1 DFQATT, CDR2 SNEGSKA (reference sequence). V was clipped by 4 bases and J by 1 base; unmatched bases: 8.

This clonotype was recorded at least ten times. This sequence joins TRBV12-5 and TRBJ2-5; D is perhaps TRBD1 or TRBD2 (5 bases each). The CDR3 totals 16 residues. From germline, CDR1 is LGHNT and CDR2 FRNRAP. Trimming shortened V by 5 bases and J by 6 bases, and 22 bases separated the two germline ends. CDR3 in amino acids: CASGPPPGPLLKTQYF. The CDR3 DNA is TGTGCTAGTGGTCCCCCCCCGGGACCTTTGCTCAAGACCCAGTACTTC.

V is TRBV12-3 or TRBV12-4 and J is TRBJ2-1; D is ambiguous. The CDR3 covers 10 residues. The germline V and J ends were trimmed by 6 bases and 10 bases, with 7 bases remaining between them. The CDR3 nucleotides are TGTGCCAGCAGCCTGACAGAGCAGTTCTTC. Translating gives CASSLTEQFF.

This clonotype showed up many times. This chain connects TRBV19 to TRBJ2-2, with D maybe TRBD2 (5 bases). This CDR3 spans 14 amino acids. Deletions cut 4 bases from V and 6 bases from J, with 12 bases between. Germline loops: CDR1 LNHDA, CDR2 SQIVND (reference sequence). CDR3 protein: CASSTPGWAGELFF. The CDR3 DNA reads as TGTGCCAGTAGTACCCCGGGGTGGGCCGGGGAGCTGTTTTTT. Supplemented by reference TRBV19 and TRBJ2-2, the full variable domain reads DGGITQSPKYLFRKEGQNVTLSCEQNLNHDAMYWYRQDPGQGLRLIYYSQIVNDFQKGDIAEGYSVSREKKESFPLTVTSAQKNPTAFYLCASSTPGWAGELFFGEGSRLTVL.

Only a few counts were recorded for this clonotype. A read error may be the cause here, since a much bigger clone is one base away. The V call is TRBV6-1, the J call TRBJ1-6; weak D call: TRBD1 (5 bases). This CDR3 comprises 16 residues. Germline assignment: CDR1 MNHNS and CDR2 SASEGT. V lost 6 bases to trimming and J lost 6 bases, with 18 bases between them. The CDR3 spells CASRHRPPDGNSPLHF. The CDR3, as DNA: TGTGCCAGCAGACACAGGCCCCCTGATGGTAATTCACCCCTCCACTTT.